This TCR beta chain emerged from a study of blood T cell repertoires in COVID-19. Study information: PBMCs, B-cell-depleted T cells, or T cells provided the cDNA or gDNA that made up the material.

Profiling relied on immunoSEQ multiplex PCR, and the TCRdb table lists in-frame clones only, not all of them. The sample holds 250,000 to 300,000 clones, 88% seen once. Germline-derived CDR1 and CDR2 are KGHSH and LQKENI. CDR3 size: 15 residues. V dropped 2 bases and J dropped 5; count of bases not matched to a gene: 8. This clonotype was sampled from a woman aged 70 to 79 with COVID-19, enrolled during active disease. The J gene is TRBJ2-7, the V gene TRBV18, with TRBD2 matching 8 bases. Sequenced sample: peripheral blood. DNA of the CDR3: TGTGCCAGCTCACCATTTAATTTGCGGGAGGACGAGCAGTACTTC. It codes for CASSPFNLREDEQYF.